Listed here are 32 T cell receptor beta chains from one sample, sequenced in a study of blood T cells in healthy people across ages. Combining a sample-barcoded 5' primer with a J-beta primer mix, a second PCR ran for about 7 to 11 cycles. TCRdb redid the calling of the 5' RACE reads with MiXCR, one entry per CDR3 protein. Of 600,000 to 1,000,000 distinct CDR3 sequences in the sample, roughly 60% were seen once. The sequencing input was blood. The receptors derive from a man in his thirties or forties in good health.

The chain uses TRBV10-3 and TRBJ2-5; 7 positions match TRBD2. The CDR3 runs to 14 residues. Germline CDR1 and CDR2: ENHRY and SYGVKD. Trimming took 5 bases from V and 2 from J; bases not matched to a gene: 5. The CDR3 loop reads CAISPAGIQETQYF. CDR3 nucleotide sequence: TGTGCCATCAGTCCAGCGGGGATTCAAGAGACCCAGTACTTC.

Concerning this clonotype: Compared with germline, one end of the junction differs, possibly owing to a read error. This chain links TRBV14 with TRBJ2-1; no reliable D call. CDR3 length: 12 residues. From germline, CDR1 is SGHDN and CDR2 FVKESK. For the CDR3, the DNA is TGTGCCAACAGCCAAGACCCCAATGAGCAGTTCTTC. It translates to CANSQDPNEQFF.

V is TRBV6-1 and J is TRBJ2-6; D is unresolved. CDR3 size: 14 residues. Per the germline V gene, CDR1 is MNHNS and CDR2 is SASEGT. V lost 4 bases and J 16 bases, leaving 20 bases between the germline ends. DNA for the CDR3: TGTGCCAGCAGTGTAACAGTATCTCTGAACTTGCTGACTTTC. Translating gives CASSVTVSLNLLTF.

This rearrangement joins TRBV7-2 to TRBJ2-3, with 10 bases that match TRBD2. The V and J ends lost 5 bases and 4 bases, in that order; junction bases with no gene match: 6. The CDR3 totals 15 residues. Germline values: CDR1 SGHTA, CDR2 FQGNSA. CDR3 nucleotide sequence: TGTGCCAGCAGCCCACTAGCGGGGTGGGCAGATACGCAGTATTTT. It yields the protein CASSPLAGWADTQYF.

This rearrangement joins TRBV7-2 to TRBJ2-4; unclear D gene. The J call may be faulty, since TRBJ2-7 better matches the DNA end. Germline V gives CDR1 SGHTA, CDR2 FQGNSA. The length of the CDR3 is 13 residues. The CDR3 sequence: CASSSLRAYEQYF. The CDR3 bases are TGTGCCAGCAGCTCCCTTCGAGCCTACGAGCAGTACTTC.

The rearrangement links TRBV6-6 to TRBJ2-7; D gene ambiguous. Germline CDR1 MNHNY, CDR2 SVGAGI (reference sequence). The CDR3 consists of 15 residues. With 5 bases removed from V and 7 bases from J, the gap between germline ends came to 21 bases. CDR3 sequence (DNA): TGTGCCAGCAGTACGCCTCGGACCCTTCCCAGGGAGCAGTACTTC. This gives the protein CASSTPRTLPREQYF.

This clonotype was detected only once. V usage is TRBV5-1 and J usage is TRBJ2-1; D gene unclear. The CDR3 is made up of 14 amino acids. Germline loops: CDR1 SGHRS, CDR2 YFSETQ. Trimming removed 4 bases from V and 5 bases from J, with 13 bases in between. The CDR3 DNA follows: TGCGCCAGCAGCCCACCCGGCGGAAACAATGAGCAGTTCTTC. Its translation is CASSPPGGNNEQFF. Together with reference TRBV5-1 and TRBJ2-1, the CDR3 gives the full variable domain: KAGVTQTPRYLIKTRGQQVTLSCSPISGHRSVSWYQQTPGQGLQFLFEYFSETQRNKGNFPGRFSGRQFSNSRSEMNVSTLELGDSALYLCASSPPGGNNEQFFGPGTRLTVL.

The V and J genes are TRBV20-1 and TRBJ2-7, with TRBD2 matching over 10 bases. CDR3 length: 15 residues. Germline V lookup: CDR1 DFQATT, CDR2 SNEGSKA (reference sequence). With 0 bases clipped from V and 7 bases from J, the junction kept 9 bases outside the gene matches. The CDR3 nucleotides are TGCAGTGCTAGAGATCTCCTAGCGGGAGTGAATGAGCAGTACTTC. This codes for CSARDLLAGVNEQYF.

There are a few counts of this clonotype. The CDR3 nucleotides are TGTGCCAGTCGGGAGGGCTGGAATGAGCAGTTCTTC. It encodes CASREGWNEQFF. This chain uses TRBV7-9 with TRBJ2-1; 8 bases align to TRBD2. From germline, CDR1 is SEHNR and CDR2 FQNEAQ (reference sequence). The V segment lost 9 bases and the J segment 7 bases; nucleotides outside the gene matches: 5. This CDR3 is built from 12 residues.

This clonotype was observed a handful of times. The chain carries TRBV5-1 and TRBJ2-2; D gene uncertain. V was pared by 1 base and J by 1 base, with 14 bases between. CDR3 length equals 17 residues. Germline CDR1 and CDR2: SGHRS and YFSETQ. The CDR3 nucleotides read TGCGCCAGCAGCTTGCTTTACGCGCAGAAGAACACCGGGGAGCTGTTTTTT. This encodes CASSLLYAQKNTGELFF.

This rearrangement joins TRBV18 to TRBJ1-2, with 9 bases aligning to TRBD1. Per germline, CDR1 KGHSH and CDR2 LQKENI. Losses at the gene ends were 3 bases for V and 2 bases for J; bases not matched to a gene: 7. The CDR3 contains 16 residues. CDR3 nucleotide sequence: TGTGCCAGCTCACCCTTATCACAGGGGGCGAACTATGGCTACACCTTC. Translating gives CASSPLSQGANYGYTF. Together with reference TRBV18 and TRBJ1-2, the CDR3 gives the full variable domain: NAGVMQNPRHLVRRRGQEARLRCSPMKGHSHVYWYRQLPEEGLKFMVYLQKENIIDESGMPKERFSAEFPKEGPSILRIQQVVRGDSAAYFCASSPLSQGANYGYTFGSGTRLTVV.

V usage is TRBV27 and J usage is TRBJ2-1, with D perhaps being TRBD1 or TRBD2 (5 bases each). The V end lost 6 bases, the J end lost 10 bases, and 19 bases lay between the germline ends. This CDR3 is built from 14 residues. Per germline, CDR1 MNHEY and CDR2 SMNVEV (reference sequence). For the CDR3, the DNA is TGTGCCAGCAGCCCCCGCAGCCGGGGCTGGGAGCAGTTCTTC. It yields the protein CASSPRSRGWEQFF.

V gene TRBV12-3 or TRBV12-4 combines with J gene TRBJ2-5, with D perhaps given as TRBD1 or TRBD2 (5 bases each). Trimming stripped 5 bases from V and 5 bases from J, with 15 bases between. This CDR3 has 14 residues. The DNA for the CDR3 is TGTGCCAGCAGTCTCCCGGGGCGGTGGGAGACCCAGTACTTC. Its protein is CASSLPGRWETQYF.

This clonotype came up a few times. The rearrangement links TRBV15 to TRBJ2-3, with TRBD1 as a possible D gene (6 bases). Looked up from germline, CDR1 is LNHNV and CDR2 is YYDKDF (reference sequence). CDR3 size: 17 residues. V was pared by 5 bases and J by 4 bases, with 22 bases between. The CDR3 DNA sequence: TGTGCCACCAGCTCCCTAATGGGACAAAAACAACCAGATACGCAGTATTTT. It is translated as CATSSLMGQKQPDTQYF.

This clonotype has just a few counts. The chain is built from TRBV7-2 and TRBJ2-3, with D unresolved. Germline lookup yields CDR1 SGHTA and CDR2 FQGNSA. This CDR3 spans 11 amino acids. Trimming took 7 bases from V and 7 from J, leaving 9 bases between them. Here the CDR3 reads CASTLRNTQYF. DNA for the CDR3: TGTGCCAGCACCCTTCGCAATACGCAGTATTTT.

The rearrangement links TRBV3-1 to TRBJ2-4, with TRBD2 identical over 8 bases. The J call may be in error: the DNA end matches TRBJ2-5 better. Germline loops: CDR1 LGHDT, CDR2 YNNKEL (reference sequence). This CDR3 is built from 17 residues. CDR3 region: CASSHLPLGTRGETQYF. Written as DNA, the CDR3 is TGTGCCAGCAGCCATTTACCCCTCGGGACTAGAGGAGAGACCCAGTACTTC.

The chain combines TRBV7-8 with TRBJ1-5; the D is unclear. In germline, CDR1 is SGHVS, CDR2 FQNEAQ. The CDR3 has 13 residues. V was shortened by 8 bases and J by 0 bases, with 8 bases between the two germline ends. This CDR3 is CASGQISNQPQHF. As DNA, the CDR3 is TGTGCCAGCGGGCAGATTAGCAATCAGCCCCAGCATTTT.

As DNA, the CDR3 is TGCAGTGCTAGAGATTCATTCTCAAGTAGAGGGTTCGAGCAGTTCTTC. It translates to CSARDSFSSRGFEQFF. The chain links TRBV20-1 to TRBJ2-1; D may be TRBD2 (5 bases). This CDR3 is 16 amino acids long. The V and J ends lost 0 bases and 10 bases respectively, with 22 bases between them. Germline V lookup: CDR1 DFQATT, CDR2 SNEGSKA (reference sequence).

The gene calls are TRBV7-8 and TRBJ1-2, with D possibly being TRBD1 (6 bases). CDR1 is SGHVS, CDR2 FQNEAQ, per germline. V dropped 1 base and J dropped 2 bases, with 11 bases sitting between them. CDR3 length equals 15 residues. CDR3: CASSLGSGVNYGYTF. The CDR3 DNA is TGTGCCAGCAGCTTAGGGTCAGGGGTGAACTATGGCTACACCTTC.

The chain couples TRBV12-5 to TRBJ2-5; the D gene is possibly TRBD1 (6 bases). This CDR3 is 14 amino acids long. The ends were cut back, 6 bases at V and 11 bases at J, with 22 bases in the middle. Germline CDR1 reads LGHNT; CDR2 reads FRNRAP. DNA of the CDR3: TGTGCTAGTGGGCTACAGGGTGCTAACAATGAGCAGTACTTC. As protein: CASGLQGANNEQYF.

This clonotype was counted between two and nine times. The rearrangement uses TRBV25-1 and TRBJ1-6; D is undetermined. Germline-derived CDR1 and CDR2 are MGHDK and SYGVNS. Trimming pared 6 bases from V and 9 bases from J, leaving 18 bases between. The CDR3 covers 15 residues. In nucleotides, the CDR3 is TGTGCCAGCAGCACCCGGGATGGGGTTAGTTCACCCCTCCACTTT. Translating gives CASSTRDGVSSPLHF.

V and J are TRBV11-2 and TRBJ2-1, with TRBD1 identical over 8 bases. After removal of 4 bases from V and 7 bases from J, the junction contained 9 bases not matched to a gene. CDR1 is SGHAT and CDR2 is FQNNGV in the germline V gene. The length of the CDR3 is 15 residues. The CDR3 DNA reads TGTGCCAGCAGCTCCCGTCAGGACAGGGATAATGAGCAGTTCTTC. Amino acid sequence: CASSSRQDRDNEQFF.

In this sample, this clonotype turned up once. The chain employs TRBV20-1 and TRBJ2-3; 9 nucleotides align to TRBD1. Trimming took 6 bases from V and 6 from J; bases not matched to a gene: 13. CDR1 and CDR2 from the germline V gene are DFQATT and SNEGSKA (reference sequence). This CDR3 region has 15 residues. The CDR3 coding sequence is TGCAGTGCCGCCACTTCACAGGGGGCGACTGATACGCAGTATTTT. It is translated as CSAATSQGATDTQYF.

This clonotype came up a few times. The chain couples TRBV28 to TRBJ2-1; D might be TRBD1 (5 bases). The CDR3 loop spans 13 amino acids. Germline CDR1 and CDR2: MDHEN and SYDVKM. Trimming shortened V by 6 bases and J by 5 bases, and 11 bases separated the two germline ends. In DNA form, the CDR3 reads TGTGCCAGCAGGGAGACAGCTAACAATGAGCAGTTCTTC. This codes for CASRETANNEQFF.

The chain is built from TRBV20-1 and TRBJ2-1; the D gene is possibly TRBD1 (5 bases). The end of the DNA aligns better with TRBJ2-7, so the J call may be wrong. This CDR3 spans 16 amino acids. Per germline, CDR1 DFQATT and CDR2 SNEGSKA (reference sequence). CDR3 residues: CSADLTGSPSYNEQYF. In DNA, the CDR3 is TGCAGTGCGGACCTAACAGGTTCCCCCTCCTACAATGAGCAGTACTTC.

The chain employs TRBV20-1 and TRBJ2-1; TRBD2 aligns across 10 bases. The CDR3 consists of 15 residues. Germline trimming cut 3 bases from V and 4 bases from J; bases unmatched to any gene: 6. Germline values: CDR1 DFQATT, CDR2 SNEGSKA (reference sequence). The CDR3 is CSASSTSGAYNEQFF. CDR3 coding DNA: TGCAGTGCTAGCTCCACTAGCGGGGCTTACAATGAGCAGTTCTTC.

This clonotype came up a few times. The V gene is TRBV20-1, the J gene TRBJ2-7; the D is unclear. The germline V gene has CDR1 DFQATT and CDR2 SNEGSKA (reference sequence). The CDR3 runs to 14 residues. The ends were cut back, 6 bases at V and 4 bases at J, with 19 bases in the middle. The CDR3 spells CSALDPTHPYEQYF. The CDR3 nucleotides read TGCAGTGCCCTTGACCCAACTCATCCGTACGAGCAGTACTTC.

The J gene is TRBJ2-1, the V gene TRBV3-1; the D gene is possibly TRBD2 (6 bases). Germline V gene data show CDR1 as LGHDT and CDR2 as YNNKEL (reference sequence). Trimming cost V 0 bases and J 8 bases, with 8 bases left between them. CDR3 length: 13 amino acids. CDR3 DNA: TGTGCCAGCAGCCAAGATCGGGAGTATGAGCAGTTCTTC. Translated: CASSQDREYEQFF.

This clonotype was detected a few times. V gene TRBV20-1 combines with J gene TRBJ1-2; D is undetermined. Trimming pared 6 bases from V and 7 bases from J, leaving 18 bases between. The CDR3 extends over 13 amino acids. Germline V lookup: CDR1 DFQATT, CDR2 SNEGSKA (reference sequence). CDR3 amino acids: CSAKYQTFFGYTF. CDR3 DNA sequence: TGCAGTGCCAAGTATCAGACGTTTTTTGGCTACACCTTC.

This chain connects TRBV20-1 to TRBJ1-2, with D unresolved. Germline V gene sequence: CDR1 DFQATT, CDR2 SNEGSKA (reference sequence). CDR3 length equals 15 residues. V lost 1 base to trimming and J lost 0 bases, with 12 bases between them. The CDR3 DNA sequence: TGCAGTGCTAGAGGGGAGCTAGCGACTAACTATGGCTACACCTTC. Translation gives CSARGELATNYGYTF.

This chain joins TRBV6-2 or TRBV6-3 and TRBJ2-1, with 14 bases that match TRBD2. V was clipped by 5 bases and J by 6 bases; unmatched bases: 3. Per the germline V gene, CDR1 is MNHEY and CDR2 is SVGEGT. The CDR3 sequence is 15 residues long. The chain's CDR3 is CASSRTSGGPNEQFF. The CDR3, as DNA: TGTGCCAGCAGTAGGACTAGCGGGGGGCCCAATGAGCAGTTCTTC.

The chain recombines TRBV5-1 with TRBJ1-4; no clear D. This CDR3 has 14 amino acids. Trimming took off 4 bases at V and 7 bases at J, with 14 bases between the two ends. Germline values: CDR1 SGHRS, CDR2 YFSETQ. This chain's CDR3 is CASSQTPNGEKLFF. The CDR3 nucleotides are TGCGCCAGCAGCCAGACCCCGAACGGTGAAAAACTGTTTTTT.